These T cell receptor beta chains were read from a single sample in a study of T cells after yellow fever vaccination. Via MiXCR, TCRdb re-called the 5' RACE reads, giving one row per CDR3 protein. The sample holds 350,000 to 550,000 distinct CDR3 sequences, roughly 20% seen once. The sequences come from PBMCs, collected before the yellow fever booster vaccination. These receptors were taken from a man between 18 and 35 years old who received the YFV17D yellow fever vaccine. CDR3s include the opening cysteine and the closing phenylalanine or tryptophan. The D gene is left open where the match is weak. Clone size is given for some rows only: seen once, a few or many times, or a class if the clone is expanded.

v_gene: TRBV6-6; d_gene: NA; j_gene: TRBJ2-1; abundance: few; CDR3nt: TGTGCCAGCAGTTACTCGATTGAGGGGGGGAAGGATGAGCAGTTCTTC; CDR3aa: CASSYSIEGGKDEQFF
v_gene: TRBV20-1; d_gene: NA; j_gene: TRBJ2-5; abundance: NA; CDR3nt: TGCAGTGCTGCCCGGACAGCGCTCCAAGAGACCCAGTACTTC; CDR3aa: CSAARTALQETQYF
v_gene: TRBV12-3/TRBV12-4; d_gene: NA; j_gene: TRBJ1-1; abundance: few; CDR3nt: TGTGCCAGCAGTTTAATGGGAACGGATGAGGCTTTCTTT; CDR3aa: CASSLMGTDEAFF
v_gene: TRBV4-1; d_gene: NA; j_gene: TRBJ1-6; abundance: few; CDR3nt: TGCGCCAGCAGCCAAGAGAGTGGAGGGGTGAGTAATTCACCCCTCCACTTT; CDR3aa: CASSQESGGVSNSPLHF
v_gene: TRBV7-7; d_gene: NA; j_gene: TRBJ2-7; abundance: NA; CDR3nt: TGTGCCAGCAGCAAACCGTCCCAACCGGCGTACTTC; CDR3aa: CASSKPSQPAYF
v_gene: TRBV5-6; d_gene: NA; j_gene: TRBJ1-5; abundance: few; CDR3nt: TGTGCCAGCAGCTTACATAGGGGAGATCAGCCCCAGCATTTT; CDR3aa: CASSLHRGDQPQHF
v_gene: TRBV6-2/TRBV6-3; d_gene: NA; j_gene: TRBJ2-3; abundance: NA; CDR3nt: TGTGCCAGCAGCAGAGGATTCGGTCCTTCCGCAGATACGCAGTATTTT; CDR3aa: CASSRGFGPSADTQYF
v_gene: TRBV15; d_gene: NA; j_gene: TRBJ2-7; abundance: NA; CDR3nt: TGTGCCACCAGCAGAGGGGACGGAGGATCTTACGAGCAGTACTTC; CDR3aa: CATSRGDGGSYEQYF
v_gene: TRBV4-3; d_gene: NA; j_gene: TRBJ2-5; abundance: NA; CDR3nt: TGCGCCAGCAGCCAAGATGGCCAGGTCCAAGAGACCCAGTACTTC; CDR3aa: CASSQDGQVQETQYF
v_gene: TRBV6-6; d_gene: NA; j_gene: TRBJ1-1; abundance: few; CDR3nt: TGTGCCAGCATTCTTGACAGCCCGGGCACTGAAGCTTTCTTT; CDR3aa: CASILDSPGTEAFF
v_gene: TRBV7-2; d_gene: TRBD2; j_gene: TRBJ2-5; abundance: many; CDR3nt: TGTGCCAGCAGCCTAGGGCTTACTAGCGGGGGGGCTGGAGAGACCCAGTACTTC; CDR3aa: CASSLGLTSGGAGETQYF
v_gene: TRBV20-1; d_gene: NA; j_gene: TRBJ2-6; abundance: many; CDR3nt: TGCAGTGCTAGCTCCGTCTCTGGGGCCAACGTCCTGACTTTC; CDR3aa: CSASSVSGANVLTF
v_gene: TRBV6-5; d_gene: TRBD2; j_gene: TRBJ2-1; abundance: few; CDR3nt: TGTGCCGGATTTAGCGGGGCCCGATGGAACGAGCAGTTCTTC; CDR3aa: CAGFSGARWNEQFF
v_gene: TRBV6-5; d_gene: NA; j_gene: TRBJ2-3; abundance: few; CDR3nt: TGTGCCAGCAGTTCCCTCATGTCCCTTTTCACAGATACGCAGTATTTT; CDR3aa: CASSSLMSLFTDTQYF
v_gene: TRBV6-2/TRBV6-3; d_gene: TRBD2; j_gene: TRBJ2-2; abundance: NA; CDR3nt: TGTGCCAGCAGTTACTTGGGGACTAGGAACACCGGGGAGCTGTTTTTT; CDR3aa: CASSYLGTRNTGELFF
v_gene: TRBV6-1; d_gene: TRBD2; j_gene: TRBJ2-1; abundance: NA; CDR3nt: TGTGCCAGCAACCGCGGGGGATCCTACAATGAGCAGTTCTTC; CDR3aa: CASNRGGSYNEQFF
v_gene: TRBV20-1; d_gene: NA; j_gene: TRBJ1-2; abundance: NA; CDR3nt: TGCAGTGCTGAGAAAAAAGGGACGCGATTCTATGGCTACACCTTC; CDR3aa: CSAEKKGTRFYGYTF
v_gene: TRBV5-1; d_gene: TRBD2; j_gene: TRBJ2-4; abundance: NA; CDR3nt: TGCGCCAGCAGACCGGACGGGACTAGCGGGCGATGGTCGACGGCCAAAAACATTCAGTACTTC; CDR3aa: CASRPDGTSGRWSTAKNIQYF
v_gene: TRBV24-1; d_gene: NA; j_gene: TRBJ2-3; abundance: few; CDR3nt: TGTGCCTCCCGGGACGGTAGCACAGATACGCAGTATTTT; CDR3aa: CASRDGSTDTQYF
v_gene: TRBV4-2; d_gene: NA; j_gene: TRBJ2-4; abundance: NA; CDR3nt: TGTGCCAGCAGCCAAGAGTCAGGGTTGAGGCGAGACATTCAGTACTTC; CDR3aa: CASSQESGLRRDIQYF
v_gene: TRBV5-1; d_gene: NA; j_gene: TRBJ2-1; abundance: many; CDR3nt: TGTGCCAGCAGCCCAGGAGGGGGGTCCTACAATGAGCAGTTCTTC; CDR3aa: CASSPGGGSYNEQFF
v_gene: TRBV7-9; d_gene: TRBD1; j_gene: TRBJ1-2; abundance: few; CDR3nt: TGTGCCAGCAGCTTAACCGGGACAGGGAGGGGCTACACCTTC; CDR3aa: CASSLTGTGRGYTF
v_gene: TRBV5-1; d_gene: NA; j_gene: TRBJ1-2; abundance: few; CDR3nt: TGCGCCAGCAGCTTGGCCATCTCATCAGGCAACTATGGCTACACCTTC; CDR3aa: CASSLAISSGNYGYTF
v_gene: TRBV5-6; d_gene: NA; j_gene: TRBJ1-1; abundance: many; CDR3nt: TGTGCCAGCAGCTCATATGACACTGAAGCTTTCTTT; CDR3aa: CASSSYDTEAFF
v_gene: TRBV20-1; d_gene: TRBD2; j_gene: TRBJ2-5; abundance: NA; CDR3nt: TGCAGTGCTAGAGACCTAGCGGGGGACCAAGAGACCCAGTACTTC; CDR3aa: CSARDLAGDQETQYF
v_gene: TRBV4-2; d_gene: TRBD1; j_gene: TRBJ1-6; abundance: few; CDR3nt: TGTGCCAGCAGCCAAGAGACAGGGGGCGACCTGAATTCACCCCTCCACTTT; CDR3aa: CASSQETGGDLNSPLHF
v_gene: TRBV6-5; d_gene: NA; j_gene: TRBJ1-2; abundance: NA; CDR3nt: TGTGCCAGCAGCACCGCCGGAGGAGCCTATGGCTACACCTTC; CDR3aa: CASSTAGGAYGYTF
v_gene: TRBV20-1; d_gene: NA; j_gene: TRBJ1-2; abundance: NA; CDR3nt: TGCAGTGCGGTGAACTATGGCTACACCTTC; CDR3aa: CSAVNYGYTF
v_gene: TRBV4-1; d_gene: TRBD1; j_gene: TRBJ1-5; abundance: few; CDR3nt: TGCGCCAGCAGCCAAGGACAGGGGGTCAATCAGCCCCAGCATTTT; CDR3aa: CASSQGQGVNQPQHF
v_gene: TRBV5-6; d_gene: NA; j_gene: TRBJ2-1; abundance: NA; CDR3nt: TGTGCCAGCAGCGCCGTAGGGCTAACTCGACGGGAGCAGTTCTTC; CDR3aa: CASSAVGLTRREQFF
v_gene: TRBV4-3; d_gene: NA; j_gene: TRBJ1-1; abundance: few; CDR3nt: TGCGCCAGCAGCCGAGAAGTGGGCCAGAACACTGAAGCTTTCTTT; CDR3aa: CASSREVGQNTEAFF
v_gene: TRBV3-1; d_gene: TRBD1; j_gene: TRBJ2-7; abundance: NA; CDR3nt: TGTGCCAGCAGCCGCATAGAACAGGGGGCGCGCTACGAGCAGTACTTC; CDR3aa: CASSRIEQGARYEQYF
v_gene: TRBV5-1; d_gene: TRBD1; j_gene: TRBJ1-2; abundance: NA; CDR3nt: TGCGCCAGCAGCTGGGGACAGAGTAACTATGGCTACACCTTC; CDR3aa: CASSWGQSNYGYTF
v_gene: TRBV7-2; d_gene: NA; j_gene: TRBJ1-1; abundance: few; CDR3nt: TGTGCCAGCAGCTTAGGGGTACCGGCAGAGACGAACACTGAAGCTTTCTTT; CDR3aa: CASSLGVPAETNTEAFF
v_gene: TRBV5-1; d_gene: TRBD1; j_gene: TRBJ2-4; abundance: few; CDR3nt: TGCGCCAGCAGCTGGGGGACAGGGGAACTAGCCAAAAACATTCAGTACTTC; CDR3aa: CASSWGTGELAKNIQYF
v_gene: TRBV7-2; d_gene: TRBD1; j_gene: TRBJ2-6; abundance: NA; CDR3nt: TGTGCCAGCAGCTCTCGGACAGGGCCACCCACCTCTGGGGCCAACGTCCTGACTTTC; CDR3aa: CASSSRTGPPTSGANVLTF
v_gene: TRBV6-2/TRBV6-3; d_gene: TRBD1; j_gene: TRBJ1-1; abundance: few; CDR3nt: TGTGCCAGCAGTACCGAAACGGGGACAGGGGGGAACACTGAAGCTTTCTTT; CDR3aa: CASSTETGTGGNTEAFF
v_gene: TRBV5-1; d_gene: NA; j_gene: TRBJ2-4; abundance: few; CDR3nt: TGCGCCAGCAGTCAGGACGCCAAAAACATTCAGTACTTC; CDR3aa: CASSQDAKNIQYF
v_gene: TRBV6-2/TRBV6-3; d_gene: NA; j_gene: TRBJ2-3; abundance: few; CDR3nt: TGTGCCAGCAGTTACCAGGGGGGCGATACGCAGTATTTT; CDR3aa: CASSYQGGDTQYF
v_gene: TRBV5-4; d_gene: NA; j_gene: TRBJ1-6; abundance: NA; CDR3nt: TGTGCCAGCAGCCGGCCCGAGGACGGCACCCTCCACTTT; CDR3aa: CASSRPEDGTLHF
v_gene: TRBV10-3; d_gene: TRBD2; j_gene: TRBJ2-3; abundance: few; CDR3nt: TGTGCCATCAGTGACCCGGGACTAGCGGGGCCAAGCACAGATACGCAGTATTTT; CDR3aa: CAISDPGLAGPSTDTQYF
v_gene: TRBV4-1; d_gene: TRBD1; j_gene: TRBJ2-7; abundance: few; CDR3nt: TGCGCCAGCAGCTTTGGGACAGGGTTCTACGAGCAGTACTTC; CDR3aa: CASSFGTGFYEQYF
v_gene: TRBV5-5; d_gene: TRBD1; j_gene: TRBJ2-3; abundance: NA; CDR3nt: TGTGCCAGCAGGTATCGGGACAGAGAAACAGATACGCAGTATTTT; CDR3aa: CASRYRDRETDTQYF
v_gene: TRBV12-3/TRBV12-4; d_gene: TRBD1; j_gene: TRBJ2-7; abundance: few; CDR3nt: TGTGCCAGCAACTCCTACGCGGACAGGAAGTACTTC; CDR3aa: CASNSYADRKYF
v_gene: TRBV7-9; d_gene: NA; j_gene: TRBJ2-5; abundance: NA; CDR3nt: TGTGCCAGCAGCTCGTCCAAGGGACAAGAGACCCAGTACTTC; CDR3aa: CASSSSKGQETQYF
v_gene: TRBV7-9; d_gene: NA; j_gene: TRBJ2-3; abundance: few; CDR3nt: TGTGCCAGCAGCTTACGTCGCAACACAGATACGCAGTATTTT; CDR3aa: CASSLRRNTDTQYF
v_gene: TRBV28; d_gene: NA; j_gene: TRBJ1-2; abundance: NA; CDR3nt: TGTGCCAGCAGCCCCTATCCGTCCGACTATGGCTACACCTTC; CDR3aa: CASSPYPSDYGYTF
v_gene: TRBV7-2; d_gene: NA; j_gene: TRBJ2-3; abundance: few; CDR3nt: TGTGCCAGCCGACCGGTTGCAGATACGCAGTATTTT; CDR3aa: CASRPVADTQYF
v_gene: TRBV25-1; d_gene: TRBD2; j_gene: TRBJ2-5; abundance: NA; CDR3nt: TGTGCCAGCAGTGAATTTACTAGCGGGGATCCGACCTTAGAGACCCAGTACTTC; CDR3aa: CASSEFTSGDPTLETQYF
v_gene: TRBV7-9; d_gene: TRBD1; j_gene: TRBJ2-7; abundance: many; CDR3nt: TGTGCCAGCAGCTCAACAGGGGACGAGCAGTACTTC; CDR3aa: CASSSTGDEQYF
v_gene: TRBV7-2; d_gene: NA; j_gene: TRBJ2-7; abundance: many; CDR3nt: TGTGCCAGCAGCTTAGATATCCACAGCTCCTACGAGCAGTACTTC; CDR3aa: CASSLDIHSSYEQYF
v_gene: TRBV7-9; d_gene: NA; j_gene: TRBJ1-2; abundance: few; CDR3nt: TGTGCCAGCAGCTTAGAAGGGAGAGCTAACTATGGCTACACCTTC; CDR3aa: CASSLEGRANYGYTF
v_gene: TRBV5-1; d_gene: NA; j_gene: TRBJ1-2; abundance: NA; CDR3nt: TGCGCCAGCAGCCCCGGGTCAGTCCTCTACACCTTC; CDR3aa: CASSPGSVLYTF